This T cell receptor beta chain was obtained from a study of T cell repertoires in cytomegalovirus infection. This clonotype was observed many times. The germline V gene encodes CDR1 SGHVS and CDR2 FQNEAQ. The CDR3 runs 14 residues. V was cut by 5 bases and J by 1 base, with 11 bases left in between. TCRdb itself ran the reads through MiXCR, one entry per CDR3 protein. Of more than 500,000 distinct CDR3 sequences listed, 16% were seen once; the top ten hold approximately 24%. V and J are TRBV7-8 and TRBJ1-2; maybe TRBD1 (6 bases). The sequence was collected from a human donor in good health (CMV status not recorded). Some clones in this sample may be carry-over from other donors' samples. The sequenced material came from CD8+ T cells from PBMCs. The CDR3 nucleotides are TGTGCCAGCAGCCCTTTGGACAGTAACTATGGCTACACCTTC. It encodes CASSPLDSNYGYTF.